This passage covers 11 T cell receptor beta chains from one sample sequenced in a study of memory CD4+ T cells and cytomegalovirus serostatus. Clones were sequenced by immunoSEQ multiplex PCR, and TCRdb holds only the in-frame ones, with some missing. The table records 35,000 to 50,000 clones, 79% of them present only once. The sort gate was single viable CD3+CD4+CD8-CD45RO+ cells for memory CD4+ T cells. Material for sequencing was memory CD4+ T cells from blood. The receptors originated from an adult in good health and CMV-seronegative.

The rearrangement links TRBV5-4 to TRBJ2-3, with 10 bases identical to TRBD2. The length of the CDR3 is 16 residues. From germline, CDR1 is SGHNT and CDR2 YYREEE (reference sequence). With V trimmed by 4 bases and J by 3 bases, 8 bases remained unmatched. The CDR3 DNA follows: TGTGCCAGCAGCCAACCTAAACTAGCGGGAACAGATACGCAGTATTTT. Translated: CASSQPKLAGTDTQYF.

This rearrangement joins TRBV5-1 to TRBJ2-5; D is possibly TRBD1 or TRBD2 (6 bases each). This CDR3 has 15 amino acids. CDR1 and CDR2 from the germline V gene are SGHRS and YFSETQ. V lost 0 bases, J lost 5 bases, and 14 bases lay in between. CDR3 sequence: CASSLEAGHGETQYF. CDR3 sequence (DNA): TGCGCCAGCAGCTTGGAGGCGGGACACGGTGAGACCCAGTACTTC. Supplemented by reference TRBV5-1 and TRBJ2-5, the full variable domain reads KAGVTQTPRYLIKTRGQQVTLSCSPISGHRSVSWYQQTPGQGLQFLFEYFSETQRNKGNFPGRFSGRQFSNSRSEMNVSTLELGDSALYLCASSLEAGHGETQYFGPGTRLLVL.

This clone was picked up one time. This chain joins TRBV9 and TRBJ2-2, with D tentatively TRBD2 (6 bases). CDR3 length: 14 amino acids. Germline V gene lookup returns CDR1 SGDLS and CDR2 YYNGEE. Trimming shortened V by 6 bases and J by 1 base, and 10 bases separated the two germline ends. CDR3 in DNA: TGTGCCAGCACAGCGGGTTGGAACACCGGGGAGCTGTTTTTT. Protein: CASTAGWNTGELFF.

The table lists this clone with a count of one. V and J are TRBV5-1 and TRBJ1-4; 8 bases line up with TRBD1. Germline V gene sequence: CDR1 SGHRS, CDR2 YFSETQ. V was clipped by 3 bases and J by 7 bases; unmatched bases: 5. The length of the CDR3 is 14 residues. The CDR3 region is CASSSGTGVEKLFF. The CDR3 DNA follows: TGCGCCAGCAGCTCCGGGACAGGAGTTGAAAAACTGTTTTTT.

This chain connects TRBV11-2 to TRBJ2-2; D may match TRBD1 or TRBD2 (5 bases each). V was cut by 3 bases and J by 0 bases, with 8 bases left in between. Germline CDR1 SGHAT, CDR2 FQNNGV. The CDR3 is 15 residues long. The CDR3 loop is CASSFGGANTGELFF. The CDR3 DNA reads as TGTGCCAGCAGCTTTGGGGGAGCGAACACCGGGGAGCTGTTTTTT.

This clone has only a few counts. The chain employs TRBV6-5 and TRBJ1-4; D is unresolved. The CDR3 contains 14 residues. Trimming removed 0 bases at V and 10 bases at J, with 12 bases between. From germline, CDR1 is MNHEY and CDR2 SVGAGI. CDR3: CASSYSSRRGKLFF. The CDR3 nucleotides are TGTGCCAGCAGTTACTCGTCTAGGCGGGGAAAACTGTTTTTT.

The chain is built from TRBV7-8 and TRBJ2-7; 14 bases match TRBD2. J was trimmed by 3 bases and V by 5 bases; bases with no gene match: 3. CDR1 is SGHVS and CDR2 is FQNEAQ in the germline V gene. The CDR3 runs to 15 residues. CDR3 DNA sequence: TGTGCCAGCAGCCCAGGGACTAGCGGGAGCTACGAGCAGTACTTC. The encoded protein is CASSPGTSGSYEQYF.

In this sample, this clone turned up a few times. Here the CDR3 reads CASTDGQRDTEAFF. In DNA form, the CDR3 reads TGTGCCAGTACCGATGGACAGAGAGACACTGAAGCTTTCTTT. V and J are TRBV19 and TRBJ1-1, with D tentatively TRBD1 (6 bases). The CDR3 runs 14 residues. The V end was cut by 7 bases, the J end by 3 bases, with 15 bases between. Germline V gene lookup returns CDR1 LNHDA and CDR2 SQIVND (reference sequence).

This chain joins TRBV30 and TRBJ2-7, with D tentatively TRBD2 (6 bases). Germline assignment: CDR1 GTSNPN and CDR2 SVGIG (reference sequence). Trimming left V 0 bases short and J 3 bases short, with 12 bases between. The CDR3 is made up of 14 amino acids. The CDR3 nucleotides read TGTGCCTGGAGTGTGCAGGCGGGATTCTACGAGCAGTACTTC. It encodes CAWSVQAGFYEQYF.

This clone was detected only a few times. Different DNA sequences within this sample yield the same CDR3. The V gene is TRBV5-1, the J gene TRBJ2-1; TRBD2 matches at 12 bases. Germline values: CDR1 SGHRS, CDR2 YFSETQ. The junction had 6 bases not matched to a gene; V was cut back by 4 bases and J by 7 bases. CDR3 length equals 15 residues. The CDR3 spells CASSPGTSGYNEQFF. The DNA for the CDR3 is TGCGCCAGCAGCCCGGGGACTAGCGGGTATAATGAGCAGTTCTTC.

About this clone itself: One junction end does not reproduce the germline sequence, and a read error may be involved. This chain uses TRBV7-7 with TRBJ2-2; possible D gene TRBD1, 5 bases. There are 14 residues in the CDR3. Germline V CDR1 and CDR2: SSHAT, FNYEAQ (reference sequence). The CDR3: CASSLGVDTGELFF. CDR3 coding DNA: TGTGCTAGCAGCTTAGGGGTCGACACCGGGGAGCTGTTTTTT.